This T cell receptor (beta chain) was observed in a study of beta chain features in type 1 diabetes (dated by TCRdb to the late 2010s). Regarding the research as a whole: Patients and healthy donors did not differ in mean age, gender distribution, total cell number or subset yield. A total of some 110 million sorted cells were examined across all samples, and the number of cells per subset was strongly correlated with RNA yield. The study compared the TCRB repertoires of sorted circulating CD4+ T cell subsets in recently diagnosed type 1 diabetes patients with those in matched healthy donors. Regulatory and stem cell-like memory subsets were isolated from only 8 patients and about eight healthy donors, whereas naive and central memory subsets came from all 30 or so donors. General study outcomes and caveats: Shorter templates might be favored by PCR, yet because patient and control samples were amplified and corrected together, any such skew would affect both groups equally. In all four CD4+ subsets, TCRB CDR3 length was moderately but significantly shorter in type 1 diabetes patients. At VDJ recombination sites, patients with type 1 diabetes made fewer insertions and deleted more nucleotides, a pattern implying thymic rearrangement abnormalities. HLA sub-analyses involved small numbers of individuals, so any influence of HLA type on TCRB rearrangement remained unresolved. Because cDNA was sequenced instead of genomic DNA, activated cells with high expression could be over-represented, although the groups did not differ in activation or CD3 levels. The naive, central memory and regulatory TCRB repertoires appeared to resemble one another more closely among patients than among healthy donors.

A single peripheral blood draw of approximately 120 mL on average was collected from each donor into heparinised tubes. Naive, central memory, regulatory and stem cell-like memory CD4+ T cells were sorted on a BD FACSAria II using a panel including CD45RO, CCR7, CD25, CD127, CD95 and CD27. A purity above 95% was achieved for all sorted populations. PBMCs were isolated right away by Lymphoprep density gradient centrifugation and were stained directly, without culture. Samples were stained and sorted in pairs, with one healthy donor and one patient per experiment, so that batch effects were minimized. All of the isolated RNA was reverse transcribed with the High Capacity cDNA Reverse Transcription Kit, so expressed TCRB transcripts were sequenced. Naive, central memory and regulatory T cell samples underwent deep immunoSEQ sequencing, averaging about 3.3 million total reads per sample. Sorted cells were lysed in RLT buffer and RNA was extracted with DNase-treated RNeasy Micro or Mini kits, depending on cell number. Each cell subset was processed separately to prevent cross-contamination, with patient and healthy donor samples processed together. The immunoSEQ multiplex PCR was used to amplify TCRB sequences from cDNA, yielding 87-bp fragments that span the CDR3 region. Amplicons were sequenced on the Illumina HiSeq platform. Processing in the source paper ran as follows. PCR bias was computationally corrected using synthetic template baselines, reads within Hamming distance 2 were collapsed, and singletons that could not be merged were discarded. Reads were aligned to IMGT to assign V, D and J genes, CDR3 length, and insertions or deletions at six rearrangement sites. Within each subset, clonotype counts were normalized to sorted cell number, after which true diversity and Gini coefficients were computed with the tcR R package. The overlap coefficient, calculated on TCRB nucleotide sequences, was used to quantify repertoire sharing. Out-of-frame TCRB sequences from naive cells were analyzed as a proxy for the pre-selection repertoire. Here the immuneACCESS table is served through TCRdb, limited to in-frame sequences with V and J called. Missing clones are a known gap in these copies; in checked studies unresolved V genes cover under half, and the rest lacks a known reason. V and J calls and clone size are as listed in that table; D and trimming were resolved from the DNA. Counted in this sample were around 250,000 clones; 11% to 15% of them appeared once. About 0.018% of the sample is held by the ten biggest clonotypes.

A word on this clone: Its specific antigen is unknown. Base qualities are not at hand, and no much larger clone is one base apart.

In the germline V gene, CDR1 corresponds to SGHDT and CDR2 to YYEEEE. Including the terminal cysteine and phenylalanine, the CDR3 comprises 15 residues. Only the CDR3 DNA is retained, 45 bases long and in frame from the first base. Trimming takes 5 bases from V and 2 bases from J, and the germline ends sit 14 bases apart. The sample comprised naive CD4+ T cells from blood. The cell subset or site label for this specimen denotes: true naive CD4+ T cells. The V and J genes are TRBV5-6 and TRBJ2-4, with a weak D call of TRBD1 (5 bases match). The sequence was collected from a man under 40 with type 1 diabetes. The CDR3 loop reads CASSSRVLTKNIQYF. DNA sequence: TGTGCCAGCAGTTCCAGGGTTCTGACCAAAAACATTCAGTACTTC.